This TCR beta chain was recorded in a study of T cells after yellow fever vaccination (dated by TCRdb to the late 2010s). Turning to the overall study: The SMART-Seq v4 Ultra Low Input RNA kit was used to prepare libraries from fractions with low cell numbers. Blood was collected at multiple timepoints before and after primary and secondary immunization, and bulk PBMC replicates and cell subsets were isolated. Bulk TCR alpha and beta repertoires were sequenced longitudinally to track T-cell clones before and after primary and booster YFV17D yellow fever vaccination. Two healthy male donors, one aged 18 to 30 and one aged 30 to 40 years, made up the cohort. Study-level results and caveats: Most clones expanded after primary vaccination (around 97% of CD4 and approximately 90% of CD8) were re-detected after the booster, suggesting that broad memory maintenance occurred. The secondary T-cell response was found to be weaker but faster than the primary response, with a peak reached on day 5 rather than on day 15. Only a couple of donors were included in the study, so the extent to which the findings can be generalized is limited. Computational filtering was needed because FACS-sorted repertoires could contain abundant contaminating clonotypes from the bulk population. A small share of clonotypes was detected in both CD4 and CD8 compartments, with the overlap likely arising from convergent recombination.

As to this clonotype: Its antigen remains unidentified. No base quality information exists; no much larger clone differs at one position.

This sample's treatment or condition label indicates: live attenuated yellow fever vaccine strain. At each blood-draw timepoint, two biological replicates of bulk PBMCs were collected. PBMCs were isolated from peripheral blood using a standard Ficoll-Paque protocol. TriZol was used to extract RNA from bulk PBMCs, CD4 and CD8 fractions, and dextramer-positive and dextramer-negative fractions. Synthesis of TCR cDNA relied on 5'RACE template switching, a step that introduced a universal primer site along with unique molecular identifiers. Priming for cDNA synthesis came from both the TCR alpha and TCR beta constant segments. Two PCR steps were used to amplify libraries, with sample barcodes and sequencing adapters being added in the second step. Libraries were sequenced on Illumina HiSeq 2500 (2x100 bp) or NovaSeq (2x150 bp). Per the source publication's procedure: Demultiplexing of reads and collapsing into UMI consensus sequences were performed with MIGEC, and V(D)J alignment was carried out with MiXCR. Vaccine-responding clonotypes were defined with edgeR using replicate PBMC samples, requiring FDR below 0.01 and a log2 fold change above 5 up to day 15. Each bulk clonotype received a CD4 or CD8 identity based on whether the sequenced CD4 or CD8 repertoire contained that clonotype at higher abundance. In-frame beta chains were kept once TCRdb had trimmed the public reads at Q25 with fastp and called clones with MiXCR. Entries that share a CDR3 protein sequence are merged under the most common genes and DNA. None of the V and J calls come from the authors' own analysis; TCRdb made them. For this sample the table gives 310,000 or so distinct CDR3 sequences, of which 6.8% were detected only once. Roughly 19% of the sample is taken by the ten largest.

This sequence originates from a man younger than 35 who received the YFV17D yellow fever vaccine. The material was PBMCs, obtained roughly seven weeks after the first yellow fever vaccination.

CDR3 reads: CASSQDGDNTEAFF. The nucleotide sequence reads TGCGCCAGCAGCCAAGATGGGGACAACACTGAAGCTTTCTTT. Here the chain combines TRBV4-3 and TRBJ1-1; a weak D assignment points to TRBD1 (5 bases agree). Trimming takes 0 bases from V and 2 bases from J, and the germline ends sit 7 bases apart. As encoded in the germline V gene, CDR1 is LGHNA while CDR2 is YSLEER. From the cysteine up to the phenylalanine, the CDR3 has a length of 14 residues. Only CDR3 DNA is held: 42 bases, read in frame from base 1.